This TCR beta chain was obtained from a study of cytomegalovirus exposure and HLA in healthy donors. Worth noting for this clone: Its target is not known.

Findings and caveats of the study: In a later analysis, at a false discovery rate of 0.05, roughly 16,000 TCR beta sequences matched HLA alleles. Despite most TCR sequences being rare, some public TCRs occurred in many donors.

Primers for the PCR totalled 60 Vbeta and 13 Jbeta. Measured with immunoSEQ multiplex PCR; TCRdb has only the in-frame clones, and not every one. The repertoire holds 55,000 to 65,000 clones, 65% to 80% seen once, with nearly 3% in the top ten. Trimming removed 1 base from V and 4 bases from J, with 10 bases in between. CDR3 length equals 14 residues. CDR1 is SNHLY and CDR2 is FYNNEI in the germline V gene. The sequence came from a woman under 40 in good health and CMV-seronegative. The material sequenced was PBMCs. The V gene is TRBV2, the J gene TRBJ1-1, with D tentatively TRBD1 (6 bases). CDR3 DNA sequence: TGTGCCAGCAGTGAAGAGGGGGAGGGCACTGAAGCTTTCTTT. This codes for CASSEEGEGTEAFF. Filled out from reference TRBV2 and TRBJ1-1, the complete variable domain reads EPEVTQTPSHQVTQMGQEVILRCVPISNHLYFYWYRQILGQKVEFLVSFYNNEISEKSEIFDDQFSVERPDGSNFTLKIRSTKLEDSAMYFCASSEEGEGTEAFFGQGTRLTVV.